The present T cell receptor (beta chain) was sequenced within a study of shared clonotypes between healthy human individuals. In the study overall: A donor's plate count was three for CD4 naive and three for CD4 memory; CD8 naive had two and CD8 memory one.

Study findings and constraints: In having few donors, the study represented limited genetic and exposure-history diversity.

Everyone who donated was a Caucasian adult who lived in Nashville, Tennessee. Original analysis: There were no quality scores in the junction-only immunoSEQ sequences, so filtering differed. TCRdb's table, derived via immunoSEQ multiplex PCR, lists solely in-frame clones and lacks some. V and J calls and clone size are given by that table; D and trimming were obtained from the DNA. The data contain around 100,000 clones, about 67% of them singletons. This clone was seen a single time. Its antigen is not known. The V gene's germline CDR1 is MNHNY and CDR2 SVGAGI (reference sequence). CDR3 size: 13 residues. V dropped 8 bases and J dropped 0 bases, with 10 bases sitting between them.

The sample was memory CD8+ T cells sorted from blood. The subset was: CD45RO+ cells pooled with CCR7-negative TemRA cells. The chain combines TRBV6-6 with TRBJ1-2; no reliable D call. This sequence was found in a woman between 25 and 40 years old in good health. This CDR3 reads CASSWRANYGYTF. CDR3 nucleotides: TGTGCCAGCTCCTGGCGAGCTAACTATGGCTACACCTTC.